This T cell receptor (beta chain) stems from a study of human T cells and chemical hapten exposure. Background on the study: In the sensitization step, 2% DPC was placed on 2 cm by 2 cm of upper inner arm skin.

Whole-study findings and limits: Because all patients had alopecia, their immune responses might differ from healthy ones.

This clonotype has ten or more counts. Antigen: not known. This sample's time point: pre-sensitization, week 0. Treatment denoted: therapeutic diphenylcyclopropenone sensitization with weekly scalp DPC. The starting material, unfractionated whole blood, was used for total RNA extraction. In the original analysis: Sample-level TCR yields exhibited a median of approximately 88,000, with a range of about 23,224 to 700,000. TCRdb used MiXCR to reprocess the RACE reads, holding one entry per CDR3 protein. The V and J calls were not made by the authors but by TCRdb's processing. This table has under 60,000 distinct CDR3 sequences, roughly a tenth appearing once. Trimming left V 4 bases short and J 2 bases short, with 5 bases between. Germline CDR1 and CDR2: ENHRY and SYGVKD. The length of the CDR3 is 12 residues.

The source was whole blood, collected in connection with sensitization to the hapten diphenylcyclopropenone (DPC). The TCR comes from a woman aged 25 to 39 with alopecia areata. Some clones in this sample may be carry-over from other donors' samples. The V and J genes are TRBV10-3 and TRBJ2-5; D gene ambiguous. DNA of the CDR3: TGTGCCATCAGTGGATCACAAGAGACCCAGTACTTC. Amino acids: CAISGSQETQYF.